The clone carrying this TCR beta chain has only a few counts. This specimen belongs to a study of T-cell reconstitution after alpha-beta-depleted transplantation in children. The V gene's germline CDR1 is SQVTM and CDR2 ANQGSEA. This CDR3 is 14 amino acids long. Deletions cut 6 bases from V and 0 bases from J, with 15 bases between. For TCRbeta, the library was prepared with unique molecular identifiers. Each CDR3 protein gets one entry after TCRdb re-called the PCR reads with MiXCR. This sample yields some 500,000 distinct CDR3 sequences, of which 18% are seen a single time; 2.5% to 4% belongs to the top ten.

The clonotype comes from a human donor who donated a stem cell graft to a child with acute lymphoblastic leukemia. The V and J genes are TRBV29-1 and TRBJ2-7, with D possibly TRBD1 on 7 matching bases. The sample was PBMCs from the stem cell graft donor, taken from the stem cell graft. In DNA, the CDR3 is TGCAGCGTCCGAGGCGGGACAGCCTCCTACGAGCAGTACTTC. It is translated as CSVRGGTASYEQYF.